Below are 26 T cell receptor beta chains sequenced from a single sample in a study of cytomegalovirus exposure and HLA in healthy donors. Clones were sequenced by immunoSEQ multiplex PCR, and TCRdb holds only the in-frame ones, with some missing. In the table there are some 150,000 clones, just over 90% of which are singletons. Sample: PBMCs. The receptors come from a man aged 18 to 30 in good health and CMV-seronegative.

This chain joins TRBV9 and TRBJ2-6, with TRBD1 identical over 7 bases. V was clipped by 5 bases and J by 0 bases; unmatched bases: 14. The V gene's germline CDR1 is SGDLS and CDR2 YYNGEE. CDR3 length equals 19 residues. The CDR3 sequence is CASSGFVDRASSGANVLTF. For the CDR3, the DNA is TGTGCCAGCAGTGGTTTCGTAGACAGGGCGAGCTCTGGGGCCAACGTCCTGACTTTC.

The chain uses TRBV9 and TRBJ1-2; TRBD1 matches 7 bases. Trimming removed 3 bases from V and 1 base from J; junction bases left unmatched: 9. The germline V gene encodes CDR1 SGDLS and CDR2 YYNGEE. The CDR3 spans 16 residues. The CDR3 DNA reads TGTGCCAGCAGCGCTTCAGCAGGGGGTTATAACTATGGCTACACCTTC. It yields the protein CASSASAGGYNYGYTF.

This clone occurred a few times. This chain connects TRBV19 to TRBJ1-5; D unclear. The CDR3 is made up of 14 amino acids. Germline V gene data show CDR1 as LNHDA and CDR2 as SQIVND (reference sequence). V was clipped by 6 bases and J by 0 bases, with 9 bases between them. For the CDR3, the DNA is TGTGCCAGTAGCTCGAGCAATAGCAATCAGCCCCAGCATTTT. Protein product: CASSSSNSNQPQHF.

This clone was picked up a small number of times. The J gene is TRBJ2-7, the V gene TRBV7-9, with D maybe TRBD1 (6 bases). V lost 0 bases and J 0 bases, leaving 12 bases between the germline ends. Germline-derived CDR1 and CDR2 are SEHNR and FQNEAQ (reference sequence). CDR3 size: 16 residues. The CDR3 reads CASSLAQGHTSYEQYF. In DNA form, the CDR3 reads TGTGCCAGCAGCTTAGCCCAGGGACATACCTCCTACGAGCAGTACTTC.

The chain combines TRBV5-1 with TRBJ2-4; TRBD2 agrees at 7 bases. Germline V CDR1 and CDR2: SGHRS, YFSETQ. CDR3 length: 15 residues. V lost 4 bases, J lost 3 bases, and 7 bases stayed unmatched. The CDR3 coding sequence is TGCGCCAGCAGCCCGGGGGGTTCAGGCAAAAACATTCAGTACTTC. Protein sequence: CASSPGGSGKNIQYF.

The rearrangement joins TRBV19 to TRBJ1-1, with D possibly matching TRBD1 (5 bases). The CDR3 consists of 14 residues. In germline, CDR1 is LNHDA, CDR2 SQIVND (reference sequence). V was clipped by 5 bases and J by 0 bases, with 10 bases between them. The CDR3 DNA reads TGTGCCAGTAGTCCCCGGGGGGTGAACACTGAAGCTTTCTTT. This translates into CASSPRGVNTEAFF. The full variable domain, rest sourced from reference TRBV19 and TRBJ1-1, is DGGITQSPKYLFRKEGQNVTLSCEQNLNHDAMYWYRQDPGQGLRLIYYSQIVNDFQKGDIAEGYSVSREKKESFPLTVTSAQKNPTAFYLCASSPRGVNTEAFFGQGTRLTVV.

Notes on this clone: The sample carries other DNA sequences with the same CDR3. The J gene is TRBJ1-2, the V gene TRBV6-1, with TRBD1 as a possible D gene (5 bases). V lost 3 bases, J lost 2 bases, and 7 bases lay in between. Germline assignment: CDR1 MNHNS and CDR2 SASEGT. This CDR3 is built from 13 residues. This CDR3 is CASSDRGNYGYTF. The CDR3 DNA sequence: TGTGCCAGCAGTGATCGGGGGAACTATGGCTACACCTTC.

The CDR3 DNA sequence: TGTGCCATCAGTGACCCTAGGACAGGGCCTGAAGCTTTCTTT. Amino acids: CAISDPRTGPEAFF. The chain recombines TRBV10-3 with TRBJ1-1, with 8 bases that match TRBD1. J lost 6 bases, V lost 3 bases, and 6 bases had no gene match. This CDR3 has 14 amino acids. Germline-derived CDR1 and CDR2 are ENHRY and SYGVKD.

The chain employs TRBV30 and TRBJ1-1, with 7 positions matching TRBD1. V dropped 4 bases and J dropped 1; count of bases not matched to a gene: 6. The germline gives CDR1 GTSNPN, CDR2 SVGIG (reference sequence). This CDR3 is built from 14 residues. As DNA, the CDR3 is TGTGCCTGGAAACGACAGGGTTCGAACACTGAAGCTTTCTTT. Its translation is CAWKRQGSNTEAFF.

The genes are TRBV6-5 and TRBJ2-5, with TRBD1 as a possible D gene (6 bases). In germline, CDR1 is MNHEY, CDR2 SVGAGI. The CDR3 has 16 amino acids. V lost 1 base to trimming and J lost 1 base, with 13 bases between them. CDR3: CASSYFRDTTQETQYF. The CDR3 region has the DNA TGTGCCAGCAGTTACTTCCGGGACACGACCCAAGAGACCCAGTACTTC.

CDR3 region: CASSTRDRSSYNEQFF. In nucleotides, the CDR3 is TGTGCCAGCAGCACTAGGGACAGGAGCTCCTACAATGAGCAGTTCTTC. The chain uses TRBV9 and TRBJ2-1, with 8 bases lining up with TRBD1. The V gene end was trimmed by 4 bases and the J gene end by 0 bases; junction bases not matched to a gene: 6. Germline V CDR1 and CDR2: SGDLS, YYNGEE. CDR3 length: 16 residues. Drawing the rest from reference TRBV9 and TRBJ2-1, the complete variable domain is DSGVTQTPKHLITATGQRVTLRCSPRSGDLSVYWYQQSLDQGLQFLIQYYNGEERAKGNILERFSAQQFPDLHSELNLSSLELGDSALYFCASSTRDRSSYNEQFFGPGTRLTVL.

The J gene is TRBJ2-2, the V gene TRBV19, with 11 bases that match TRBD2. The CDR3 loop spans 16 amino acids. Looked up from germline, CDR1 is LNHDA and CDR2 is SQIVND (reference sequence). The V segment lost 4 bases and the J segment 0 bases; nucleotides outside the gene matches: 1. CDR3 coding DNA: TGTGCCAGTAGTAAGGGACTAGCGGCGAACACCGGGGAGCTGTTTTTT. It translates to CASSKGLAANTGELFF.

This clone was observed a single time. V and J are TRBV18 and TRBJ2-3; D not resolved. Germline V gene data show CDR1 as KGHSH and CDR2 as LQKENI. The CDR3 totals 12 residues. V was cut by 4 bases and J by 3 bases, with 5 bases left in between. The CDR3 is CASSRYTDTQYF. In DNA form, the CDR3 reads TGTGCCAGCTCACGTTATACAGATACGCAGTATTTT.

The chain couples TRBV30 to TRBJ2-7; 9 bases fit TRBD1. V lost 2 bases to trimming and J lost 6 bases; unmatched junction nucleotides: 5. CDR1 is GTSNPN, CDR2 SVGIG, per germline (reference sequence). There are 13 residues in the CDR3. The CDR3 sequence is CAWSPGTGPEQYV. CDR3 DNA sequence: TGTGCCTGGAGTCCCGGGACAGGGCCCGAGCAGTACGTC.

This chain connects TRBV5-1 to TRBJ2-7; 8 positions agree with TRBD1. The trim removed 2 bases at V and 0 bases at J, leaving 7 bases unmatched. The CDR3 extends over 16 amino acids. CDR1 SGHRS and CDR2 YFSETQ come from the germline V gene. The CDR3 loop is CASSFRDRGSSYEQYF. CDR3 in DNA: TGCGCCAGCAGCTTCCGAGACAGGGGTAGCTCCTACGAGCAGTACTTC.

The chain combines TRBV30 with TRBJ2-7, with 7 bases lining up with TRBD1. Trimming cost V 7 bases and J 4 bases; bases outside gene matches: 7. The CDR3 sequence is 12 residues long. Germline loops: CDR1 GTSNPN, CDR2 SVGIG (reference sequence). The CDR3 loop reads CAYRQGVYEQYF. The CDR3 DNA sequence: TGTGCCTACCGACAGGGTGTATACGAGCAGTACTTC.

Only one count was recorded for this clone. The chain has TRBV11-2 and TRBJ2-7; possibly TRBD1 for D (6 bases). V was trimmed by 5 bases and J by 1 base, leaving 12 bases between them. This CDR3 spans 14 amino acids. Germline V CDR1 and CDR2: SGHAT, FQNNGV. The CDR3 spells CASSPGDLSYEQYV. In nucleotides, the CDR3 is TGTGCCAGCAGCCCAGGGGACCTTTCCTACGAGCAGTACGTC.

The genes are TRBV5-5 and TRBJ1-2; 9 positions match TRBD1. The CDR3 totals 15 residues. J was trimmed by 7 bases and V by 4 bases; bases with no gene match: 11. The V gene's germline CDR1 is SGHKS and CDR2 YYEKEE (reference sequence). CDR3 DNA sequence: TGTGCCAGCAGCCTGGGACAGGGTCAGGCTACTGGCTACACCTTC. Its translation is CASSLGQGQATGYTF. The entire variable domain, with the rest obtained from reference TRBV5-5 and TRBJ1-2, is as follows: DAGVTQSPTHLIKTRGQQVTLRCSPISGHKSVSWYQQVLGQGPQFIFQYYEKEERGRGNFPDRFSARQFPNYSSELNVNALLLGDSALYLCASSLGQGQATGYTFGSGTRLTVV.

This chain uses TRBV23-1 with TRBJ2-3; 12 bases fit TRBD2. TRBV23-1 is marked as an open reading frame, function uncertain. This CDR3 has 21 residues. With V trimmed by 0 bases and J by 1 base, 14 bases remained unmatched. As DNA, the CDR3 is TGCGCCAGCAGTCAATCGAGGTATGGCCTAGCGGGAGGGCCTGGCACAGATACGCAGTATTTT. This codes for CASSQSRYGLAGGPGTDTQYF.

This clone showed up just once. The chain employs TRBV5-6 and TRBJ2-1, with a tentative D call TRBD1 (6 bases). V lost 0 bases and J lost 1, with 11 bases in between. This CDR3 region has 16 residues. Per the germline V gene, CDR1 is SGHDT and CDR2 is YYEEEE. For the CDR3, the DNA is TGTGCCAGCAGCTTGGTAGACAGGTCTTCCTACAATGAGCAGTTCTTC. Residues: CASSLVDRSSYNEQFF.

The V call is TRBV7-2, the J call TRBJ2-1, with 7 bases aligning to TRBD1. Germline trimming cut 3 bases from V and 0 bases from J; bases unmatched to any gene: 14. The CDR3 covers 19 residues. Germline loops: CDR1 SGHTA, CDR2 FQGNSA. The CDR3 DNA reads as TGTGCCAGCAGCTTTAGGGCCAGGGGGTCTCCCCCCTCCTACAATGAGCAGTTCTTC. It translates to CASSFRARGSPPSYNEQFF.

CDR3 sequence reads: CASSVRDRGFVEQFF. DNA of the CDR3: TGTGCCAGCAGCGTAAGGGACAGGGGTTTTGTTGAGCAGTTCTTC. V is TRBV9 and J is TRBJ2-1, with 10 positions matching TRBD1. V lost 1 base to trimming and J lost 9 bases; unmatched junction nucleotides: 7. Germline loops: CDR1 SGDLS, CDR2 YYNGEE. The CDR3 has 15 residues.

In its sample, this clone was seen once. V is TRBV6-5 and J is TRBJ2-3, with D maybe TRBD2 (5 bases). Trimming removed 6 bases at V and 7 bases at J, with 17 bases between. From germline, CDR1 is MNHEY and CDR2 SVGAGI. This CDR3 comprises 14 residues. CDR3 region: CASSHPLASHTQYF. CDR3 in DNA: TGTGCCAGCAGCCACCCGCTAGCTTCTCATACGCAGTATTTT.

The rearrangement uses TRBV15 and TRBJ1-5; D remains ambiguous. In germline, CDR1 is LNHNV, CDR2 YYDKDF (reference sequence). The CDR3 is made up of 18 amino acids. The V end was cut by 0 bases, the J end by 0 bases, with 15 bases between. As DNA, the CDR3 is TGTGCCACCAGCAGAGACCCCCGCGGGCTGAATAGCAATCAGCCCCAGCATTTT. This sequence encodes CATSRDPRGLNSNQPQHF.

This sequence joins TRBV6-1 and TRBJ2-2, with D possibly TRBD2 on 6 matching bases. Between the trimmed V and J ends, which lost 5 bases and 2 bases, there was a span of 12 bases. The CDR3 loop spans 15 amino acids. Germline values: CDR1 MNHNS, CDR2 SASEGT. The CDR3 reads CASSPTRDNTGELFF. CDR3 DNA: TGTGCCAGCAGTCCCACGCGGGATAACACCGGGGAGCTGTTTTTT.

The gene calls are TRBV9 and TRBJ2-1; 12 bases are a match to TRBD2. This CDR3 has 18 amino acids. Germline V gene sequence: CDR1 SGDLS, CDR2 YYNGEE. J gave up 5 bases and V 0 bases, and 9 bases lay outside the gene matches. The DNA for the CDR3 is TGTGCCAGCAGCGTAGTTGGCCTAGCGGGAGGGAGGAACAATGAGCAGTTCTTC. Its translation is CASSVVGLAGGRNNEQFF. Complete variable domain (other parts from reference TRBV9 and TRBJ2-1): DSGVTQTPKHLITATGQRVTLRCSPRSGDLSVYWYQQSLDQGLQFLIQYYNGEERAKGNILERFSAQQFPDLHSELNLSSLELGDSALYFCASSVVGLAGGRNNEQFFGPGTRLTVL.